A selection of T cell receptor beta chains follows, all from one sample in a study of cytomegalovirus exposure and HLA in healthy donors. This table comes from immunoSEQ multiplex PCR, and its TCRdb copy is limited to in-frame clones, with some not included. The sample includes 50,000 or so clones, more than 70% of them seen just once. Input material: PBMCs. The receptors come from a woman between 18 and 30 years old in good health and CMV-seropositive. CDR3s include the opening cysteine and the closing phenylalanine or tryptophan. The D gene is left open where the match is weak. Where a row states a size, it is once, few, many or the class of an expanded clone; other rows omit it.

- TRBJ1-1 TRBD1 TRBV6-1 TGTGCCAGCAGAGAGGACAGGGCCACCACTGAAGCTTTCTTT CASREDRATTEAFF
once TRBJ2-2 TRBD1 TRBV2 TGTGCCAGCAGAAAGACAGGGTCAAGTACCGGGGAGCTGTTTTTT CASRKTGSSTGELFF
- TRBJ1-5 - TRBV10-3 TGTGCCATGAGAACAGGGAAACAGCCCCAGCATTTT CAMRTGKQPQHF
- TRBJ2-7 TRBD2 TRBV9 TGTGCCAGCAGCGTTAGCGGGGGGTACGAGCAGTACTTC CASSVSGGYEQYF
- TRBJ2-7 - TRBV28 TGTGCCAGCAGCCCCAGGACCTGGACAGGGAGGGCCTACGAGCAGTACTTC CASSPRTWTGRAYEQYF
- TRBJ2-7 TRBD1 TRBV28 TGTGCCGGAGGGACAGGGACCTACGAGCAGTACTTC CAGGTGTYEQYF
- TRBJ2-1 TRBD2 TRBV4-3 TGCGCCAGCAGCCAATCTAGCGGGGGGGAGTACAATGAGCAGTTCTTC CASSQSSGGEYNEQFF
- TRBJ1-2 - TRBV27 TGTGCCAGCAGTTCCCCTATACAGGGAGATGGCTACACCTTC CASSSPIQGDGYTF
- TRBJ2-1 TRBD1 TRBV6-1 TGTGCCAGCAGATCGGACAGGGCCACCGGTGAGCAGTTCTTC CASRSDRATGEQFF
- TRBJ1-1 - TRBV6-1 TGTGCCAGCAGTGACCCGGGAGGAGGCACTGAAGCTTTCTTT CASSDPGGGTEAFF
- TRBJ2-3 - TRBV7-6 TGTGCCAGCAGCTTAGGTGTCAGTACCACAGATACGCAGTATTTT CASSLGVSTTDTQYF
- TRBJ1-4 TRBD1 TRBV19 TGTGCCAGTAGCGCCGGGACAGTAGATGAAAAACTGTTTTTT CASSAGTVDEKLFF
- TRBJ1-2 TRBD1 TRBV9 TGTGCCAGCAGCGCGACAGGGACAGCGCTTAACTATGGCTACACCTTC CASSATGTALNYGYTF
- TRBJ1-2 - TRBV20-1 TGCAGTGCTAGGGCCTTCGGCTACACCTTC CSARAFGYTF
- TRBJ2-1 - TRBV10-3 TGTGCCATCAGTACTCAGGGTTATGAGCAGTTCTTC CAISTQGYEQFF
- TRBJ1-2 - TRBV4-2 TGTGCCAGCAGCCAAGATCAGGGTACCCCTTGGGATGGCTACACCTTC CASSQDQGTPWDGYTF
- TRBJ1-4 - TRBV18 TGTGCCAGCTCACCCGCAGGGAATGATGAAAAACTGTTTTTT CASSPAGNDEKLFF
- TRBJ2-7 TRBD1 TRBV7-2 TGTGCCAGCAGCTTAGCCCCTCGGACAGGGGGCCACGAGCAGTACTTC CASSLAPRTGGHEQYF
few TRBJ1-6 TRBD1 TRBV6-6 TGTGCCAGCAGCGTTCCCGGACAGGGATCACCCCTCCACTTT CASSVPGQGSPLHF
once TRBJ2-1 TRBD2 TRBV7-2 TGTGCCAGCAGCTTATGGGGGACTAGCGGGGTTTATGAGCAGTTCTTC CASSLWGTSGVYEQFF
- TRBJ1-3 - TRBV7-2 TGTGCCAGCAGCTTAGTGCAGGGATCTGGAAACACCATATATTTT CASSLVQGSGNTIYF
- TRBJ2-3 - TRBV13 TGTGCCAGCAGCTTAGACACACATTCTACAGATACGCAGTATTTT CASSLDTHSTDTQYF
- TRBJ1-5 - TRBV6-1 TGTGCCAGCAGTGTCGAACAGGGTCAGCCCCAGCATTTT CASSVEQGQPQHF
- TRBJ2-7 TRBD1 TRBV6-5 TGTGCCAGCACCAACACCGGGACAGTCTCCGGCGAGCAGTACTTC CASTNTGTVSGEQYF
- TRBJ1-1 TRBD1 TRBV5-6 TGTGCCAGCAGCTCTACAGGGGGATGGACTGAAGCTTTCTTT CASSSTGGWTEAFF
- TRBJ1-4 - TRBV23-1 TGCGCCAGCAGTCAATCGGCGGGATATGGTGAAAAACTGTTTTTT CASSQSAGYGEKLFF
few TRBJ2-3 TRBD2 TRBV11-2 TGTGCCAGCAGCTCCCTACGCGGGGGGGCACCAGATACGCAGTATTTT CASSSLRGGAPDTQYF
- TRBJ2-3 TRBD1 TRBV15 TGTGCCACCAGCAGAGATAGACAGGGCTCAGATACGCAGTATTTT CATSRDRQGSDTQYF
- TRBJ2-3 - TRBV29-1 TGCAGCGTTAAACCAGGGACTAGCACAGATACGCAGTATTTT CSVKPGTSTDTQYF
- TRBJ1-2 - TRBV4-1 TGCGCCAGCAGCCAAGATTTAACTAGGGCAGGGAGGGTCTATGGCTACACCTTC CASSQDLTRAGRVYGYTF
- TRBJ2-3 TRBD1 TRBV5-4 TGTGCCAGCAGCTTCGGGGACAGGGGCACAGATACGCAGTATTTT CASSFGDRGTDTQYF
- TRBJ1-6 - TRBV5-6 TGTGCCAGCAGCCCCGGACGGGGTCGGAATTCACCCCTCCACTTT CASSPGRGRNSPLHF
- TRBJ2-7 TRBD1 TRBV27 TGTGCCAGCACTCCGGACAGGGACCACTACGAGCAGTACTTC CASTPDRDHYEQYF
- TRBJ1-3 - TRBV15 TGTGCCACCAGCAGAGTCCCCGTCCCTGGAAACACCATATATTTT CATSRVPVPGNTIYF
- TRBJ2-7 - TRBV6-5 TGTGCCAGCAGTTACTCGGGCCCCTACGAGCAGTACTTC CASSYSGPYEQYF
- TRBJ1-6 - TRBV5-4 TGTGCCAGCAGCTTGGGCCAGTCCTATAATTCACCCCTCCACTTT CASSLGQSYNSPLHF
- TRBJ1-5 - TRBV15 TGTGCCACCAGCAGAGGTCTTGCCCCCAGCGGGCAAAGCAATCAGCCCCAGCATTTT CATSRGLAPSGQSNQPQHF
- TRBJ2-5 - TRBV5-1 TGCGCCAGCAGCTTGACAGGGAGAGAGGAGACCCAGTACTTC CASSLTGREETQYF